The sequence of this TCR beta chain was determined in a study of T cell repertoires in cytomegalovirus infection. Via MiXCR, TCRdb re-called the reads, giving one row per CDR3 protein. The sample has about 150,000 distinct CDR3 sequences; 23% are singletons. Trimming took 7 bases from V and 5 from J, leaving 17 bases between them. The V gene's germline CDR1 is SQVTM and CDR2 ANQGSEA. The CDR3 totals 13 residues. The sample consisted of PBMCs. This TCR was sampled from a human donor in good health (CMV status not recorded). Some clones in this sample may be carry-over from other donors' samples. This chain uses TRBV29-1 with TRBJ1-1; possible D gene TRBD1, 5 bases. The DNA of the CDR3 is TGCAGCGGCGGAGGACACTCCGAAACTGAAGCTTTCTTT. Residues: CSGGGHSETEAFF.